The clone carrying this TCR beta chain came up once. Source study methods: Quantification of nucleated cells was approximated via reference gene primer amplification. Using immunoSEQ multiplex PCR, the repertoire was profiled, and TCRdb retains in-frame clones only, with some absent. V and J calls and clone size are copied from that table; D and trimming were computed from the DNA. The sample gives under 200,000 clones, about 85% of which show up once; 13% is in the top ten. This sample was included in a study of blood T cell repertoires in COVID-19. Study information: COVID-19 samples collected from the United States, Italy and Spain covered acute and convalescent phases. T cells, B-cell-depleted T cells, or PBMCs supplied cDNA or gDNA.

Germline V gives CDR1 LNHNV, CDR2 YYDKDF (reference sequence). V was clipped by 1 base and J by 1 base; unmatched bases: 10. The length of the CDR3 is 18 residues. The receptor's source is a man in his 70s who had recovered from COVID-19. The J gene is TRBJ2-7, the V gene TRBV15; TRBD1 aligns across 10 bases. The specimen sequenced was peripheral blood. CDR3 in DNA: TGTGCCACCAGCAGAGCGGGGACAGGGGTCGATATTTCCTACGAGCAGTACTTC. It specifies CATSRAGTGVDISYEQYF.